These T cell receptor beta chains were read from a single sample in a study of graft-versus-host responses after intestinal transplantation. Clones were sequenced by immunoSEQ multiplex PCR, and TCRdb holds only the in-frame ones, with some missing. The sample records about 4,600 clones, about 30% being singletons. Sample: alloreactive CD4+ T cells from a mixed lymphocyte reaction culture, taken before intestinal transplant. The receptors come from a human patient who received an intestinal transplant. The CDR3 runs from the conserved cysteine through the conserved F or W. The D gene is left open where the match is weak. Where a row states a size, it is once, few, many or the class of an expanded clone; other rows omit it.

d_gene	abundance	v_gene	len	j_gene	CDR3nt	CDR3aa
.	few	TRBV5-6	13	TRBJ1-2	TGTGCCAGCAGCTTGGGACAAAACTATGGCTACACCTTC	CASSLGQNYGYTF
.	.	TRBV5-1	14	TRBJ1-1	TGCGCCAGCAGCGCCCCTATTGTCGGGCGGCCAGCTTTCTTT	CASSAPIVGRPAFF
TRBD2	.	TRBV7-3	17	TRBJ2-1	TGTGCCAGCAGCTTAGGTCGAGCGGGAGGCCATTACAATGAGCAGTTCTTC	CASSLGRAGGHYNEQFF
TRBD2	.	TRBV6-5	15	TRBJ2-7	TGTGCCAGCAGCTTTACGACTAGCGGAACATACGAGCAGTACTTC	CASSFTTSGTYEQYF
.	.	TRBV6-1	13	TRBJ2-7	TGTGCCAGCAGTGAAACAGGGAAGTACGAGCAGTACTTC	CASSETGKYEQYF
TRBD1	.	TRBV7-9	14	TRBJ2-7	TGTGCCAGCAGCCCGGGACAGGGAGCCTACGAGCAGTACTTC	CASSPGQGAYEQYF
TRBD1	.	TRBV6-9	13	TRBJ1-2	TGTGCCAGCAGCGAACAGGGGTCATATGGCTACACCTTC	CASSEQGSYGYTF
.	.	TRBV10-3	13	TRBJ1-2	TGTGCCATCACCCAAGGGGATGGAGGAGGCTACACCTTC	CAITQGDGGGYTF
.	few	TRBV5-6	12	TRBJ2-3	TGTGCCAGTTCCCTCCCAGGCGATACGCAGTATTTT	CASSLPGDTQYF
TRBD2	few	TRBV5-1	18	TRBJ2-2	TGCGCCAGCAGTTTGCCAGGACTAGCGGGGACAAACACCGGGGAGCTGTTTTTT	CASSLPGLAGTNTGELFF
.	few	TRBV11-2	15	TRBJ2-1	TGTGCCAGCAGCTTCGGCGGGGGCTTTTACAATGAGCAGTTCTTC	CASSFGGGFYNEQFF
.	.	TRBV6-6	15	TRBJ1-2	TGTGCCAGCAGTTACTCGGGACGGATTAACTATGGCTACACCTTC	CASSYSGRINYGYTF
TRBD2	.	TRBV11-2	14	TRBJ2-5	TGTGCCAGCAGCTTTAGCGGGGGGGCGGAGACCCAGTACTTC	CASSFSGGAETQYF
TRBD2	few	TRBV6-6	16	TRBJ2-4	TGTGCCAGCAGTTACGGACTAGCGGGAGCCAAAAACATTCAGTACTTC	CASSYGLAGAKNIQYF
.	.	TRBV7-9	13	TRBJ1-1	TGTGCCAGCAGCTTAGCCAGGAACACTGAAGCTTTCTTT	CASSLARNTEAFF
.	.	TRBV4-2	15	TRBJ1-3	TGTGCCAGCAGCCAATCTCGTCCAGGAGGGAACACCATATATTTT	CASSQSRPGGNTIYF
TRBD1	once	TRBV28	17	TRBJ1-4	TGTGCCAGCAGTACAATATTCTGGACAGGGGTTAATGAAAAACTGTTTTTT	CASSTIFWTGVNEKLFF
.	.	TRBV6-1	14	TRBJ2-7	TGTGCCAGCAGCTTCGACGGATTACCCTACGAGCAGTACTTC	CASSFDGLPYEQYF
.	.	TRBV4-1	17	TRBJ2-4	TGCGCCAGCAGCCAAGATCTAAGGTCTGGAGCCAAAAACATTCAGTACTTC	CASSQDLRSGAKNIQYF
.	.	TRBV6-5	15	TRBJ1-2	TGTGCCAGCAGTTACTCGGGACCGTCTAACTATGGCTACACCTTC	CASSYSGPSNYGYTF
TRBD2	large	TRBV6-5	14	TRBJ2-3	TGTGCCAGCAGTTACTCAGGGAGGGCAGATACGCAGTATTTT	CASSYSGRADTQYF
.	.	TRBV6-6	15	TRBJ1-2	TGTGCCAGCAGTTACTCTAGTATGCTGCGGGGTGGCTACACCTTC	CASSYSSMLRGGYTF
.	.	TRBV7-9	13	TRBJ1-2	TGTGCCAGCAGCTTAGAGGTTAACTATGGCTACACCTTC	CASSLEVNYGYTF
TRBD2	large	TRBV14	15	TRBJ2-7	TGTGCCAGCAGCCAAGAGAGGACTAGCGGGAGCGAGCAGTACTTC	CASSQERTSGSEQYF
.	medium-sized	TRBV7-9	14	TRBJ2-1	TGTGCCAGCAGCTTAGCTGCGACAGATAATGAGCAGTTCTTC	CASSLAATDNEQFF
TRBD2	.	TRBV7-6	19	TRBJ2-2	TGTGCCAGCAGCTTGCTCGGGCGAGGACTAGCGGTCGACACCGGGGAGCTGTTTTTT	CASSLLGRGLAVDTGELFF
TRBD1	few	TRBV6-1	15	TRBJ2-3	TGTGCCAGCAGGAGGGACAGATTAGTCGCAGATACGCAGTATTTT	CASRRDRLVADTQYF
TRBD1	.	TRBV6-1	15	TRBJ2-7	TGTGCCAGCAGCCTAGACAGGGGGCCCACCTACGAGCAGTACTTC	CASSLDRGPTYEQYF
.	.	TRBV4-1	14	TRBJ2-5	TGCGCCAGCAGCCAAGAGAGACGGGGAGAGACCCAGTACTTC	CASSQERRGETQYF
TRBD2	.	TRBV6-1	15	TRBJ2-7	TGTGCCAGCAGAGCCGGGACTAGCGGTTACTACGAGCAGTACTTC	CASRAGTSGYYEQYF
TRBD1	.	TRBV6-5	14	TRBJ2-3	TGTGCCAGCAGCGGACAGGGGGGTGGAGATACGCAGTATTTT	CASSGQGGGDTQYF
TRBD1	few	TRBV23-1	14	TRBJ2-7	TGCGCCAGCAGGCAGGGACAGGGGGCCTACGAGCAGTACTTC	CASRQGQGAYEQYF
TRBD1	medium-sized	TRBV5-4	15	TRBJ2-1	TGTGCCAGCAGCTGGACCGGGACAGGCGCCGCTGAGCAGTTCTTC	CASSWTGTGAAEQFF
TRBD2	.	TRBV19	18	TRBJ2-7	TGTGCCAGTAGTATAGCCAGCGGGGGGGCCGAAAAGTCCTACGAGCAGTACTTC	CASSIASGGAEKSYEQYF
TRBD2	few	TRBV29-1	14	TRBJ2-1	TGCAGCGTGCGGGGACTAGCGGGAGTCGGTGAGCAGTTCTTC	CSVRGLAGVGEQFF
.	medium-sized	TRBV5-4	15	TRBJ2-3	TGTGCCAGCAGCTTGGGGGGCCGGGGCACAGATACGCAGTATTTT	CASSLGGRGTDTQYF
.	.	TRBV13	13	TRBJ1-1	TGTGCCAGCAGCTGGGGACAGAACACTGAAGCTTTCTTT	CASSWGQNTEAFF
.	.	TRBV6-5	13	TRBJ1-1	TGTGCCAGCAGTTACCGGCGGTACACTGAAGCTTTCTTT	CASSYRRYTEAFF
.	.	TRBV30	17	TRBJ2-1	TGTGCCTGGAGTGCCCGGCTCCAAGCGGCTCCCTACAATGAGCAGTTCTTC	CAWSARLQAAPYNEQFF
TRBD2	medium-sized	TRBV2	14	TRBJ2-7	TGTGCCAGCAGCTCCGGGACTAGCGGGAGCGAGCAGTACTTC	CASSSGTSGSEQYF
TRBD1	.	TRBV11-1	15	TRBJ2-6	TGTGCCAGCAGCCGGGACAGGGCGGGGGCCAACGTCCTGACTTTC	CASSRDRAGANVLTF
.	medium-sized	TRBV9	16	TRBJ2-3	TGTGCCAGCAGCGGCCGAGGCAGAACCGCCACAGATACGCAGTATTTT	CASSGRGRTATDTQYF
TRBD2	.	TRBV7-2	13	TRBJ2-7	TGTGCCAGCAGCCTAGGACTAGCGGGCGAGCAGTACTTC	CASSLGLAGEQYF
.	large	TRBV7-9	14	TRBJ2-1	TGTGCCAGCAGCCCCCGGTTCCCGAACGATGAGCAGTTCTTC	CASSPRFPNDEQFF
TRBD1	few	TRBV2	16	TRBJ1-1	TGTGCCAGCATCTCGGGGGCAGGGGGCGCAAGGACTGAAGCTTTCTTT	CASISGAGGARTEAFF